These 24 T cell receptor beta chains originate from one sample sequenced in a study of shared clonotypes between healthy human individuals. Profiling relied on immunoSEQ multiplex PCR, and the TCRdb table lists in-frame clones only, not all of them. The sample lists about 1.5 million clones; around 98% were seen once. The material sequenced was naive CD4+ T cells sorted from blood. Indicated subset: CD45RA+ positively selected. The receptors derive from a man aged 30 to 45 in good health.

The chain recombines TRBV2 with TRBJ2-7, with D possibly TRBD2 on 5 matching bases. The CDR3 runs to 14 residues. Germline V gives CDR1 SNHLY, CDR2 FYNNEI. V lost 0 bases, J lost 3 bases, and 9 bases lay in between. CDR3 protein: CASSEASGDYEQYF. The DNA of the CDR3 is TGTGCCAGCAGTGAAGCCTCCGGGGACTACGAGCAGTACTTC.

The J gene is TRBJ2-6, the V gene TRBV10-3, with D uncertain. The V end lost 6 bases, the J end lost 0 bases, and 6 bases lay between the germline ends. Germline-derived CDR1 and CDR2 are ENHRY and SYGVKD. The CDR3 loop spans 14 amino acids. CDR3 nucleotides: TGTGCCATCAGCTACAGCTCTGGGGCCAACGTCCTGACTTTC. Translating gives CAISYSSGANVLTF.

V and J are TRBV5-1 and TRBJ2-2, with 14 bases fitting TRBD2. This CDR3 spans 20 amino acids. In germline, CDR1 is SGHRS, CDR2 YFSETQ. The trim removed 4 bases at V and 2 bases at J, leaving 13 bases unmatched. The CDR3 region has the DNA TGCGCCAGCAGCACGGGACTCCTGGGACTAGCGGGAGATAACACCGGGGAGCTGTTTTTT. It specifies CASSTGLLGLAGDNTGELFF.

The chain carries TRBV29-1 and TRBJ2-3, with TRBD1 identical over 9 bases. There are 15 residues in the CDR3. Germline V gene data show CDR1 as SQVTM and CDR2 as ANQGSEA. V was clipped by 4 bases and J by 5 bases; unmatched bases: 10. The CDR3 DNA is TGCAGCGTTGGGGGGGACAGGGAAAGTTTAGATACGCAGTATTTT. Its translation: CSVGGDRESLDTQYF.

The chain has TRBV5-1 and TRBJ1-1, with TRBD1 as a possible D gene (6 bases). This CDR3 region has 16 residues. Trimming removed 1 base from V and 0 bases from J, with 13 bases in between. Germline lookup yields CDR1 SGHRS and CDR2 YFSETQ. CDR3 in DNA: TGCGCCAGCAGCTTGTATCGGGGGGCGTTGAACACTGAAGCTTTCTTT. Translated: CASSLYRGALNTEAFF.

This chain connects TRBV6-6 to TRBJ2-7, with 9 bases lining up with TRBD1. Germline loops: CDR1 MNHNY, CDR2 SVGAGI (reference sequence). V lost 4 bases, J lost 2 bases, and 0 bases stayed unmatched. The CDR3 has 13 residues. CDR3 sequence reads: CASSWDRAYEQYF. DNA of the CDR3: TGTGCCAGCAGTTGGGACAGGGCCTACGAGCAGTACTTC.

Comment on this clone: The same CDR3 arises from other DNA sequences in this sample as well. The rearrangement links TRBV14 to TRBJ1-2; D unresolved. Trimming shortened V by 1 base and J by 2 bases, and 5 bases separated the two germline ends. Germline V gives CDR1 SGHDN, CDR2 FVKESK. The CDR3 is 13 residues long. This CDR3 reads CASSQGQNYGYTF. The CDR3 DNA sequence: TGTGCCAGCAGCCAAGGTCAGAACTATGGCTACACCTTC.

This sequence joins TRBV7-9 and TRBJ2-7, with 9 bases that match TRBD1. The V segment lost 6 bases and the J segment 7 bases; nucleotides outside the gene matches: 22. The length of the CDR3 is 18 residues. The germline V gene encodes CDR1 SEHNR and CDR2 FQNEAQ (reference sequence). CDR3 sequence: CASSFHWGQTGGSWEQYF. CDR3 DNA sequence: TGTGCCAGCAGTTTCCACTGGGGACAGACAGGGGGGTCTTGGGAGCAGTACTTC. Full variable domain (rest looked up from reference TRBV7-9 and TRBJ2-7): DTGVSQNPRHKITKRGQNVTFRCDPISEHNRLYWYRQTLGQGPEFLTYFQNEAQLEKSRLLSDRFSAERPKGSFSTLEIQRTEQGDSAMYLCASSFHWGQTGGSWEQYFGPGTRLTVT.

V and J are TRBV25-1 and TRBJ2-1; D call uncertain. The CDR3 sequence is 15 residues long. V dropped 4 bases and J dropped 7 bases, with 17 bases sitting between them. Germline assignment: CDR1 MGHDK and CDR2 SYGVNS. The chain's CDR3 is CASSAPRGFGNEQFF. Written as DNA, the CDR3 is TGTGCCAGCAGTGCCCCTCGCGGATTCGGGAATGAGCAGTTCTTC.

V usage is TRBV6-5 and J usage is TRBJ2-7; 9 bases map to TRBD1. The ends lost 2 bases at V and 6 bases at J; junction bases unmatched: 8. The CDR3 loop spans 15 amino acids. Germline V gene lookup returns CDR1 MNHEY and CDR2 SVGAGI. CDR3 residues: CASSYLPGQGLEQYF. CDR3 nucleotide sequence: TGTGCCAGCAGTTACCTTCCGGGACAGGGTCTCGAGCAGTACTTC.

CDR3 coding DNA: TGTGCCAGCAGCGACTCCAGGAGGTTCGAGGAAAAACTGTTTTTT. Its protein product is CASSDSRRFEEKLFF. The gene calls are TRBV6-5 and TRBJ1-4; D gene unclear. This CDR3 has 15 amino acids. Looked up from germline, CDR1 is MNHEY and CDR2 is SVGAGI. Trimming removed 6 bases from V and 8 bases from J, with 19 bases in between.

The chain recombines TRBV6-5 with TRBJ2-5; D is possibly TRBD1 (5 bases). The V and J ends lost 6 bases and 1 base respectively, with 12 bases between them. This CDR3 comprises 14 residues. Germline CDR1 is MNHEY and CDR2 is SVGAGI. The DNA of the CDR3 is TGTGCCAGCAGCTTCTCAGGGTTCCAAGAGACCCAGTACTTC. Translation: CASSFSGFQETQYF.

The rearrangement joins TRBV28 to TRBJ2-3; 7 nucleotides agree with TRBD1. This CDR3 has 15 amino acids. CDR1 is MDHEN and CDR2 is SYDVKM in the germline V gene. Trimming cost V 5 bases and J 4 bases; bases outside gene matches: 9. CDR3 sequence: CASSPGTGVSDTQYF. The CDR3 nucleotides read TGTGCCAGCAGTCCGGGTACAGGGGTATCAGATACGCAGTATTTT.

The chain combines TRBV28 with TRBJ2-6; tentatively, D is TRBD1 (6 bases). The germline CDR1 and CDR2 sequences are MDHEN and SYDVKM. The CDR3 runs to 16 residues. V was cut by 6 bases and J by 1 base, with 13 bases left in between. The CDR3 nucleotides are TGTGCCAGCAGCCGCCCGACAGGATCTGGGGCCAACGTCCTGACTTTC. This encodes CASSRPTGSGANVLTF.

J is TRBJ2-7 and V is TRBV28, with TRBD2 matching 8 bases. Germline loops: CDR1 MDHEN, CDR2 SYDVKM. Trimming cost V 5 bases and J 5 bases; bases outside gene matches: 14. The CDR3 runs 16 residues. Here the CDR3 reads CASSQVVRLAIHEQYF. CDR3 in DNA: TGTGCCAGCAGTCAGGTCGTTCGACTAGCGATCCACGAGCAGTACTTC.

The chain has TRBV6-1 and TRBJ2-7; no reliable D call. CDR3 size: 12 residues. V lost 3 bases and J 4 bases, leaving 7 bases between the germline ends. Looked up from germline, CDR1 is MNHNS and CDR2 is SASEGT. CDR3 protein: CASSDPKYEQYF. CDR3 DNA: TGTGCCAGCAGTGATCCTAAGTACGAGCAGTACTTC.

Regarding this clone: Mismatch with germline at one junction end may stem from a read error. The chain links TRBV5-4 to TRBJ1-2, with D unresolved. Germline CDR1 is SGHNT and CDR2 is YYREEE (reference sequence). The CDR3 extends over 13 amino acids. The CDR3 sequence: CASSLGYGRPSLF. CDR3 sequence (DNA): TGTGCCAGCAGCTTGGGGTACGGCAGGCCGAGTCTTTTC.

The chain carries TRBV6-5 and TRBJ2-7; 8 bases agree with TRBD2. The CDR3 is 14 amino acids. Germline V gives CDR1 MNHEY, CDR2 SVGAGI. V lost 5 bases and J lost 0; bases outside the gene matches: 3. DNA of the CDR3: TGTGCCAGCAGTCCTAGCGGGCCCTCCTACGAGCAGTACTTC. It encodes CASSPSGPSYEQYF.

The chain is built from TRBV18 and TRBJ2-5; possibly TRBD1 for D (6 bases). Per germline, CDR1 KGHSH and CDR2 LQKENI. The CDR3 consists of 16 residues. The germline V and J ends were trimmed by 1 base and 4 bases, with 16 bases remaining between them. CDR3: CASSPLRRGSGETQYF. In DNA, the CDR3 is TGTGCCAGCTCACCACTCAGAAGGGGGAGTGGAGAGACCCAGTACTTC.

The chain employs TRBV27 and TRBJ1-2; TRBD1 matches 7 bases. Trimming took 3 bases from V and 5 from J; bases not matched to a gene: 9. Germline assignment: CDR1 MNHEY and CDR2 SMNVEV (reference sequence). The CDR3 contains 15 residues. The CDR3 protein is CASSFGGTVEYGYTF. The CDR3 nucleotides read TGTGCCAGCAGTTTCGGAGGGACAGTCGAATATGGCTACACCTTC.

Written as DNA, the CDR3 is TGCGCCAGCAGCTTGACGCCCTGGGGAAACACCATATATTTT. It encodes CASSLTPWGNTIYF. The chain couples TRBV5-1 to TRBJ1-3; D is undetermined. The length of the CDR3 is 14 residues. CDR1 SGHRS and CDR2 YFSETQ come from the germline V gene. V dropped 1 base and J dropped 4 bases, with 9 bases sitting between them.

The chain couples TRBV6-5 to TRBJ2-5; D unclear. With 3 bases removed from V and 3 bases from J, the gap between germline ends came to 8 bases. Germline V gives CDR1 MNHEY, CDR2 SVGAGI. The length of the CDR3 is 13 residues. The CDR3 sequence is CASSYNSEETQYF. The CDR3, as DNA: TGTGCCAGCAGTTATAACAGCGAAGAGACCCAGTACTTC.

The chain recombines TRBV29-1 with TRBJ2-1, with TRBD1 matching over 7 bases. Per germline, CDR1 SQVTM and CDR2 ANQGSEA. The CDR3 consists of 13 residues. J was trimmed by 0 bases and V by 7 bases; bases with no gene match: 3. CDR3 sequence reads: CSDRDSSYNEQFF. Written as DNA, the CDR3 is TGCAGCGACCGGGACAGCTCCTACAATGAGCAGTTCTTC.

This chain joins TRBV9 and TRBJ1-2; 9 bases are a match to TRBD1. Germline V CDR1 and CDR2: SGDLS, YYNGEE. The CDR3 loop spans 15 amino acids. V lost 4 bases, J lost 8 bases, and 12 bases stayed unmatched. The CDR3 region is CASSPPGQGFVGYTF. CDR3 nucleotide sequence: TGTGCCAGCAGCCCTCCGGGACAGGGATTCGTCGGCTACACCTTC.